This entry is about one TCR beta chain. Per the original data handling: From reference gene primer amplification, estimates of nucleated cell counts were derived. The method was immunoSEQ multiplex PCR; TCRdb's version includes in-frame clones alone and lacks a portion of them. V, J and clone size are those of that table, while D and trimming were read from the DNA. The sample contains some 68,000 clones, 80% to 90% of which appear only once. The source of the sample is a study of blood T cell repertoires in COVID-19. Study-wide background: Samples came from the United States, Italy and Spain, spanning acute and convalescent COVID-19. PBMCs, B-cell-depleted T cells, or T cells were the source of the cDNA or gDNA that made up the material.

The CDR3 has 16 amino acids. The ends were cut back, 4 bases at V and 1 base at J, with 16 bases in the middle. CDR1 is MDHEN, CDR2 SYDVKM, per germline. The sequence was collected from a man in his fifties or sixties with acute or convalescent COVID-19. The chain has TRBV28 and TRBJ1-2; D is possibly TRBD1 (5 bases). Sequencing was done on a sample of peripheral blood. The CDR3 spells CASSSLTDMINYGYTF. The CDR3 DNA sequence: TGTGCCAGCAGTTCCCTTACGGACATGATTAACTATGGCTACACCTTC.